This T cell receptor beta chain was documented in a study of blood T cells in healthy people across ages. Germline V gene lookup returns CDR1 MNHEY and CDR2 SVGAGI. The CDR3 has 12 amino acids. V was trimmed by 7 bases and J by 5 bases, leaving 9 bases between them. Then a second PCR, running roughly 7 to 11 cycles, was carried out with a sample-barcoded 5' primer and a J-beta primer mix. TCRdb reprocessed the 5' RACE reads via MiXCR and lists one record per CDR3 protein. The sample comprises about 830,000 distinct CDR3 sequences, roughly 60% of which are singletons, and around a quarter rests with the top ten.

The chain is built from TRBV6-5 and TRBJ2-1, with D possibly matching TRBD1 (6 bases). The sequencing sample was made of blood. The sequence derives from a young man in good health. The CDR3 loop is CASTRTDNEQFF. The CDR3 nucleotides read TGTGCCAGCACACGGACAGACAATGAGCAGTTCTTC.